Listed here are 9 T cell receptor beta chains from one sample, sequenced in a study of regulatory T cells in long-lasting Graves disease. The sample's time point: newly diagnosed GD, antithyroid drugs for less than 3 months. Construction of the TCR library relied on RNA isolated from PBMCs. CDR3 regions were amplified by Arm-PCR using iRepertoire HTBI primers to build TCR beta libraries. TCRdb re-called the multiplex PCR reads through MiXCR, storing one row per CDR3 protein. Among roughly 560,000 distinct CDR3 sequences listed, around 16% were seen once. The data also belong to a second study, concerning T cells in Graves' hyperthyroidism and ophthalmopathy.

The sample here was peripheral blood mononuclear cells (PBMCs), taken at new diagnosis, from a patient treated with antithyroid drugs. Receptors were obtained from a middle-aged woman with Graves disease.

Of note for this clonotype: It may be a read error: a sequence one base away is much more abundant. V gene TRBV20-1 combines with J gene TRBJ2-1; TRBD1 matches at 7 bases. This CDR3 has 13 residues. Germline V gives CDR1 DFQATT, CDR2 SNEGSKA (reference sequence). The V and J ends lost 5 bases and 7 bases, in that order; junction bases with no gene match: 8. CDR3 nucleotide sequence: TGCAGTGCTCATCCACCAGGGGGTAATGAGCAGTTCTTC. Its protein product is CSAHPPGGNEQFF.

This clonotype occurred many times. The V and J genes are TRBV30 and TRBJ2-3; D might be TRBD1 or TRBD2, each matching 5 bases. CDR1 is GTSNPN and CDR2 is SVGIG in the germline V gene (reference sequence). Deletions cut 2 bases from V and 5 bases from J, with 11 bases between. The CDR3 extends over 13 amino acids. The DNA of the CDR3 is TGTGCCTGGAGTCTGGGGGTCAAAGATACGCAGTATTTT. It translates to CAWSLGVKDTQYF.

This clonotype was recorded a few times. The chain has TRBV28 and TRBJ2-3; TRBD2 matches at 9 bases. The CDR3 totals 15 residues. Germline V gene data show CDR1 as MDHEN and CDR2 as SYDVKM. V dropped 4 bases and J dropped 5; count of bases not matched to a gene: 7. The CDR3 loop is CASSSGGGAEDTQYF. CDR3 nucleotide sequence: TGTGCCAGCAGTTCGGGCGGGGGGGCCGAAGATACGCAGTATTTT.

This clonotype was counted ten times or more. This rearrangement joins TRBV2 to TRBJ1-1; D is unclear. The CDR3 is 12 residues long. Germline lookup yields CDR1 SNHLY and CDR2 FYNNEI. The CDR3 DNA sequence: TGTGCGGCCGCCCTCGGCCACACTGAAGCTTTCTTT. Translating it yields CAAALGHTEAFF.

The chain couples TRBV4-1 to TRBJ1-2; D is unclear. Germline V gene lookup returns CDR1 MGHRA and CDR2 YSYEKL. This CDR3 is built from 15 residues. V gave up 8 bases and J gave up 3 bases, with 19 bases separating them. This CDR3 is CASSPGPNYDYGYTF. In DNA, the CDR3 is TGCGCCAGCTCTCCCGGGCCCAACTATGACTATGGCTACACCTTC.

The V and J genes are TRBV7-2 and TRBJ2-3; 7 bases align to TRBD2. CDR1 and CDR2 (germline): SGHTA, FQGNSA. V shed 6 bases, J shed 2 bases, and the junction held 5 bases outside the gene matches. The CDR3 is 14 residues long. CDR3 nucleotides: TGTGCCAGCAGACCCGGGGGGACCACAGATACGCAGTATTTT. This codes for CASRPGGTTDTQYF.

This clonotype occurred a few times. The rearrangement uses TRBV5-1 and TRBJ2-4; either TRBD1 or TRBD2 may fit D (7 bases each). This CDR3 spans 13 amino acids. Trimming took 0 bases from V and 13 from J, leaving 14 bases between them. Per germline, CDR1 SGHRS and CDR2 YFSETQ. The CDR3 DNA sequence: TGCGCCAGCAGCTTGGCGACAGGGAGGGAGCAGTACTTC. Its protein is CASSLATGREQYF.

This chain joins TRBV25-1 and TRBJ2-5; weak D call: TRBD2 (5 bases). The CDR3 length is 15 residues. Trimming left V 4 bases short and J 3 bases short, with 15 bases between. Germline-derived CDR1 and CDR2 are MGHDK and SYGVNS. CDR3 protein: CASSAPIGGKETQYF. The CDR3 DNA reads as TGTGCCAGCAGTGCTCCTATCGGAGGTAAAGAGACCCAGTACTTC. Supplemented by reference TRBV25-1 and TRBJ2-5, the full variable domain reads EADIYQTPRYLVIGTGKKITLECSQTMGHDKMYWYQQDPGMELHLIHYSYGVNSTEKGDLSSESTVSRIRTEHFPLTLESARPSHTSQYLCASSAPIGGKETQYFGPGTRLLVL.

This clonotype was found many times. This chain joins TRBV11-3 and TRBJ2-7; D tentatively reads TRBD1 or TRBD2 (5 bases each). Germline V gene sequence: CDR1 SGHNT, CDR2 YENEEA. The CDR3 consists of 15 residues. V was trimmed by 4 bases and J by 3 bases, leaving 16 bases between them. This CDR3 reads CASSYGAENHYEQYF. The CDR3 nucleotides are TGTGCCAGCAGCTACGGGGCAGAAAACCACTACGAGCAGTACTTC.